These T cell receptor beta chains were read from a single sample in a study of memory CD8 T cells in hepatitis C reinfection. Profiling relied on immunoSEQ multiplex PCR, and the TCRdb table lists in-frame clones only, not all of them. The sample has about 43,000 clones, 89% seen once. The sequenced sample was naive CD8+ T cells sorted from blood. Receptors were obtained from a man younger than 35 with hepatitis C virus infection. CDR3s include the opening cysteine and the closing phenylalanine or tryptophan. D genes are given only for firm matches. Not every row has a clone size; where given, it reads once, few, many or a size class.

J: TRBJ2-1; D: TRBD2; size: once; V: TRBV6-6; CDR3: CASSYSRGGDHNEQFF; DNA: TGTGCCAGCAGTTACAGCCGTGGGGGGGACCACAATGAGCAGTTCTTC
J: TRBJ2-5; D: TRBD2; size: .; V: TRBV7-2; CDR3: CASSLVAGAIKETQYF; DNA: TGTGCCAGCAGCTTAGTAGCGGGGGCTATAAAAGAGACCCAGTACTTC
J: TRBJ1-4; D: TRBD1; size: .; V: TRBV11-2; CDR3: CASSLTGGMMGKLFF; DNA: TGTGCCAGCAGCCTGACAGGGGGAATGATGGGAAAACTGTTTTTT
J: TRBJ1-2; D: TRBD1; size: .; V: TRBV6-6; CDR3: CASSGTENPYGYTF; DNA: TGTGCCAGCAGCGGGACAGAGAACCCCTATGGCTACACCTTC
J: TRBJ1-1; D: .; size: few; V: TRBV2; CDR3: CASSLRSGEAFF; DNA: TGTGCCAGCAGTTTGCGGAGCGGCGAAGCTTTCTTT
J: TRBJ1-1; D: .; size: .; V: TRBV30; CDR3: CAWSVGQGSTEAFF; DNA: TGTGCCTGGAGTGTAGGGCAGGGGAGCACTGAAGCTTTCTTT
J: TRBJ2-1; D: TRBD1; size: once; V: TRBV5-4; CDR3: CASSLPRDRYNEQFF; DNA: TGTGCCAGCAGCTTGCCACGGGACAGATACAATGAGCAGTTCTTC
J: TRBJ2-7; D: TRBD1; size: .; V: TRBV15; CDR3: CATSPMTGGAEQYF; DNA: TGTGCCACCAGCCCGATGACAGGGGGGGCCGAGCAGTACTTC
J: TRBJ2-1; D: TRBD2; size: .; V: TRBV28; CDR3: CASSFRLAGGDEQFF; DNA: TGTGCCAGCAGTTTCCGACTAGCGGGAGGTGATGAGCAGTTCTTC
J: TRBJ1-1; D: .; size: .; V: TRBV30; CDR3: CAWSEGSVAFF; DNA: TGTGCCTGGAGCGAGGGTTCGGTAGCTTTCTTT